Sequencing of this T cell receptor (beta chain) was carried out in a study of neurological immune-mediated disorders. The cDNA was generated through 5'RACE incorporating 10-nucleotide random UMIs. In each sequencing run, over 160 million TCR-beta sequences were generated from 15-18 subjects. TCRdb used MiXCR to reprocess the 5' RACE reads, holding one entry per CDR3 protein. Of under 85,000 distinct CDR3 sequences in the sample, 10% were seen once. In this sample, this clonotype turned up many times. V was pared by 4 bases and J by 9 bases, with 14 bases between. Germline V lookup: CDR1 SGHRS, CDR2 YFSETQ. CDR3 length: 12 residues.

The source of this sequence is a man aged 35 to 55 in good health. The chain is built from TRBV5-1 and TRBJ2-7; no reliable D call. Source material: PBMCs. CDR3 loop: CASSQGGERQYF. CDR3 in DNA: TGCGCCAGCAGCCAAGGCGGCGAACGGCAGTACTTC. The full variable domain, rest sourced from reference TRBV5-1 and TRBJ2-7, is KAGVTQTPRYLIKTRGQQVTLSCSPISGHRSVSWYQQTPGQGLQFLFEYFSETQRNKGNFPGRFSGRQFSNSRSEMNVSTLELGDSALYLCASSQGGERQYFGPGTRLTVT.